The 25 T cell receptor beta chains below all came from one sample that was sequenced in a study of cytomegalovirus exposure and HLA in healthy donors. The PCR employed 60 Vbeta primers together with 13 Jbeta primers. Assay: immunoSEQ multiplex PCR; the TCRdb copy retains only in-frame clones and omits some. The table has around 120,000 clones, 55% to 75% seen once. Sequences were obtained from PBMCs. All receptors derive from a woman in her thirties or forties in good health and CMV-seropositive.

The V call is TRBV27, the J call TRBJ2-7, with TRBD2 as a possible D gene (6 bases). The CDR3 is made up of 15 amino acids. CDR1 is MNHEY and CDR2 is SMNVEV in the germline V gene (reference sequence). The V end was cut by 4 bases, the J end by 4 bases, with 17 bases between. The CDR3 loop is CASSWGMGSGYEQYF. CDR3 nucleotides: TGTGCCAGCAGTTGGGGTATGGGTAGCGGATACGAGCAGTACTTC.

V usage is TRBV7-3 and J usage is TRBJ2-1; 7 positions agree with TRBD1. The junction had 12 bases not matched to a gene; V was cut back by 3 bases and J by 7 bases. The germline gives CDR1 SGHTA, CDR2 FQGTGA. The CDR3 consists of 16 residues. The CDR3 loop is CASSFTTGASFNEQFF. The CDR3 DNA follows: TGTGCCAGCAGCTTTACTACAGGGGCAAGTTTTAATGAGCAGTTCTTC. Complete variable domain (other parts from reference TRBV7-3 and TRBJ2-1): GAGVSQTPSNKVTEKGKYVELRCDPISGHTALYWYRQSLGQGPEFLIYFQGTGAADDSGLPNDRFFAVRPEGSVSTLKIQRTERGDSAVYLCASSFTTGASFNEQFFGPGTRLTVL.

The J gene is TRBJ1-5, the V gene TRBV5-6, with D possibly TRBD1 on 6 matching bases. This CDR3 is built from 15 residues. Trimming cost V 3 bases and J 2 bases, with 12 bases left between them. CDR1 SGHDT and CDR2 YYEEEE come from the germline V gene. The CDR3 here is CASSWAGAGNQPQHF. CDR3 nucleotides: TGTGCCAGCAGCTGGGCGGGGGCGGGCAATCAGCCCCAGCATTTT.

This chain links TRBV6-5 with TRBJ1-1; TRBD1 matches at 7 bases. The J segment lost 11 bases and the V segment lost 5 bases, leaving 8 bases of the junction unmatched. The CDR3 covers 12 residues. CDR1 is MNHEY and CDR2 is SVGAGI in the germline V gene. The CDR3 here is CASSGGGFRAFF. DNA of the CDR3: TGTGCCAGCAGTGGAGGGGGCTTTCGGGCTTTCTTT.

The genes are TRBV25-1 and TRBJ1-5, with TRBD1 identical over 9 bases. The trim removed 4 bases at V and 3 bases at J, leaving 7 bases unmatched. The CDR3 is 16 residues long. CDR1 and CDR2 from the germline V gene are MGHDK and SYGVNS. The DNA for the CDR3 is TGTGCCAGCAGTGGGGAGGACAGGGGAAACAATCAGCCCCAGCATTTT. Its protein is CASSGEDRGNNQPQHF.

For this clone: The junction does not match germline at one end; this may be a read error. The V gene is TRBV7-2, the J gene TRBJ2-5; perhaps TRBD1 as D (5 bases). CDR1 is SGHTA, CDR2 FQGNSA, per germline. The CDR3 consists of 15 residues. CDR3 amino acids: CASSLDRESKETQYF. DNA of the CDR3: TGTGCCAGCAGTTTAGACAGAGAGTCCAAAGAGACCCAGTACTTC.

In this sample, this clone turned up a few times. V and J are TRBV7-9 and TRBJ2-7; 11 bases match TRBD1. CDR3 size: 16 residues. The junction had 8 bases not matched to a gene; V was cut back by 7 bases and J by 0 bases. The germline gives CDR1 SEHNR, CDR2 FQNEAQ (reference sequence). The DNA for the CDR3 is TGTGCCAGCAAGAAGACAGGGACAGGGGGCTCCTACGAGCAGTACTTC. Its protein product is CASKKTGTGGSYEQYF.

V usage is TRBV27 and J usage is TRBJ1-4; D is undetermined. V was pared by 5 bases and J by 5 bases, with 9 bases between. CDR1 and CDR2 from the germline V gene are MNHEY and SMNVEV (reference sequence). The CDR3 runs to 13 residues. CDR3 residues: CASSRKPNEKLFF. CDR3 DNA sequence: TGTGCCAGCAGTAGAAAGCCCAATGAAAAACTGTTTTTT.

J is TRBJ2-1 and V is TRBV28, with a tentative D call TRBD2 (7 bases). Germline V gene sequence: CDR1 MDHEN, CDR2 SYDVKM. V lost 7 bases and J lost 6, with 19 bases in between. There are 15 residues in the CDR3. CDR3 nucleotide sequence: TGTGCCAGCACCTCCGCGGGGGCACTAATCAATGAGCAGTTCTTC. It encodes CASTSAGALINEQFF.

This clone came up a few times. The genes are TRBV11-1 and TRBJ1-1; possible D gene TRBD1, 6 bases. CDR1 SGHAT and CDR2 FQDESV come from the germline V gene (reference sequence). CDR3 length equals 14 residues. V lost 3 bases and J 6 bases, leaving 14 bases between the germline ends. The CDR3 here is CASSLETGSPEAFF. The CDR3 DNA reads as TGTGCCAGCAGCTTGGAGACAGGATCCCCTGAAGCTTTCTTT.

This clone was recorded a few times. V usage is TRBV30 and J usage is TRBJ1-1; 8 bases line up with TRBD1. Germline CDR1 and CDR2: GTSNPN and SVGIG (reference sequence). V was pared by 4 bases and J by 1 base, with 2 bases of the junction left unmatched. The CDR3 loop spans 13 amino acids. The CDR3, as DNA: TGTGCCTGGAACAGGGGGGAGAACACTGAAGCTTTCTTT. Protein sequence: CAWNRGENTEAFF.

The chain combines TRBV28 with TRBJ1-2; a possible D gene is TRBD1 (6 bases). Trimming took off 7 bases at V and 0 bases at J, with 21 bases between the two ends. This CDR3 comprises 17 residues. Per the germline V gene, CDR1 is MDHEN and CDR2 is SYDVKM. CDR3 protein: CASTLSAGTPANYGYTF. The DNA for the CDR3 is TGTGCCAGCACCTTATCAGCAGGGACACCAGCTAACTATGGCTACACCTTC.

The chain recombines TRBV18 with TRBJ1-1, with D tentatively TRBD1 (6 bases). Germline V gives CDR1 KGHSH, CDR2 LQKENI. CDR3 length equals 12 residues. The ends were cut back, 3 bases at V and 11 bases at J, with 13 bases in the middle. The CDR3 sequence is CASSPGKGEAFF. The CDR3 nucleotides read TGTGCCAGCTCACCCGGAAAGGGGGAGGCTTTCTTT.

This clone was counted a single time. This chain connects TRBV15 to TRBJ2-7, with 9 bases fitting TRBD2. The CDR3 consists of 15 residues. The J segment lost 5 bases and the V segment lost 0 bases, leaving 5 bases of the junction unmatched. Germline V gene lookup returns CDR1 LNHNV and CDR2 YYDKDF (reference sequence). The CDR3 nucleotides are TGTGCCACCAGCAGAGACGGACTAGCGTCGGACGAGCAGTACTTC. Residues: CATSRDGLASDEQYF.

V is TRBV19 and J is TRBJ1-1; tentative D call: TRBD1 (5 bases). V lost 7 bases and J lost 3, with 12 bases in between. Germline lookup yields CDR1 LNHDA and CDR2 SQIVND (reference sequence). The CDR3 totals 13 residues. CDR3 protein: CASIGAFYTEAFF. CDR3 DNA sequence: TGTGCCAGTATAGGGGCCTTTTACACTGAAGCTTTCTTT.

V and J are TRBV27 and TRBJ2-2; maybe TRBD1 (5 bases). CDR1 MNHEY and CDR2 SMNVEV come from the germline V gene (reference sequence). Trimming shortened V by 3 bases and J by 5 bases, and 19 bases separated the two germline ends. This CDR3 is built from 17 residues. In DNA form, the CDR3 reads TGTGCCAGCAGTTTTTCAGGGAAAGTGAGTGGGACCGGGGAGCTGTTTTTT. Protein product: CASSFSGKVSGTGELFF.

The chain employs TRBV6-5 and TRBJ2-7; TRBD2 matches at 7 bases. The CDR3 spans 14 residues. V was pared by 6 bases and J by 1 base, with 6 bases of the junction left unmatched. Germline CDR1 is MNHEY and CDR2 is SVGAGI. The CDR3 DNA follows: TGTGCCAGCAGAGTTGGCGGGAGATCCTACGAGCAGTACTTC. It translates to CASRVGGRSYEQYF.

The chain's CDR3 is CASFLRVIADTQYF. CDR3 bases: TGTGCCAGCTTTTTGAGGGTAATTGCGGATACGCAGTATTTT. The chain links TRBV5-8 to TRBJ2-3; possible D gene TRBD2, 5 bases. Trimming left V 7 bases short and J 6 bases short, with 18 bases between. Germline V gene data show CDR1 as SGHTS and CDR2 as YDEGEE. This CDR3 has 14 residues.

The chain joins TRBV7-9 to TRBJ2-3; 9 nucleotides line up with TRBD2. Germline loops: CDR1 SEHNR, CDR2 FQNEAQ (reference sequence). The CDR3 loop spans 15 amino acids. V lost 4 bases, J lost 2 bases, and 4 bases stayed unmatched. In nucleotides, the CDR3 is TGTGCCAGCAGCTCCAGCGGGAGGCCCACAGATACGCAGTATTTT. This codes for CASSSSGRPTDTQYF.

In its sample, this clone was seen once. The V gene is TRBV2, the J gene TRBJ2-7; perhaps TRBD2 as D (5 bases). Germline V gives CDR1 SNHLY, CDR2 FYNNEI. The CDR3 is 12 residues long. Trimming left V 3 bases short and J 5 bases short, with 8 bases between. The CDR3 DNA is TGTGCCAGCAGTGACTTGGAGGACGAGCAGTACTTC. Translated, it gives CASSDLEDEQYF. Using reference TRBV2 and TRBJ2-7 for the parts outside the CDR3, the full variable domain is EPEVTQTPSHQVTQMGQEVILRCVPISNHLYFYWYRQILGQKVEFLVSFYNNEISEKSEIFDDQFSVERPDGSNFTLKIRSTKLEDSAMYFCASSDLEDEQYFGPGTRLTVT.

The chain has TRBV5-6 and TRBJ1-6; 11 bases are shared with TRBD1. The CDR3 contains 15 residues. V lost 5 bases, J lost 9 bases, and 7 bases stayed unmatched. Per germline, CDR1 SGHDT and CDR2 YYEEEE. CDR3 protein: CASSPRTGGSSPLHF. The CDR3 nucleotides read TGTGCCAGCAGTCCTAGGACAGGGGGCAGTTCACCCCTCCACTTT.

Here the CDR3 DNA reads TGTGCCAGAGGGGGGGAGGGCCGCAATGAGCAGTTCTTC. This sequence encodes CARGGEGRNEQFF. This sequence joins TRBV6-1 and TRBJ2-1; D is perhaps TRBD2 (7 bases). Germline V gene lookup returns CDR1 MNHNS and CDR2 SASEGT. The CDR3 sequence is 13 residues long. The V and J ends lost 9 bases and 6 bases respectively, with 15 bases between them.

This clone was picked up a small number of times. The chain couples TRBV18 to TRBJ2-3; 10 bases agree with TRBD1. CDR1 is KGHSH and CDR2 is LQKENI in the germline V gene. Germline trimming cut 4 bases from V and 6 bases from J; bases unmatched to any gene: 7. CDR3 size: 15 residues. The CDR3 DNA reads TGTGCCAGCTCACGCGGGACAGGGGCAGGGGATACGCAGTATTTT. Encoded protein: CASSRGTGAGDTQYF.

This rearrangement joins TRBV27 to TRBJ1-6; possibly TRBD1 for D (5 bases). The V gene's germline CDR1 is MNHEY and CDR2 SMNVEV (reference sequence). The CDR3 loop spans 13 amino acids. Deletions cut 6 bases from V and 13 bases from J, with 16 bases between. CDR3 in DNA: TGTGCCAGCAGGCCGTTTACAGGAGGGCCCCTCCACTTT. Protein product: CASRPFTGGPLHF.

V is TRBV6-5 and J is TRBJ2-5; 7 bases agree with TRBD1. This CDR3 is 15 amino acids long. Germline trimming cut 2 bases from V and 7 bases from J; bases unmatched to any gene: 10. The germline gives CDR1 MNHEY, CDR2 SVGAGI. This chain's CDR3 is CASSYPSTGAGTQYF. The CDR3 DNA sequence: TGTGCCAGCAGTTACCCTTCAACAGGGGCTGGGACCCAGTACTTC.